This T cell receptor beta chain was recovered during a study of blood T cell repertoires in COVID-19. Study-level background: The study drew acute and convalescent COVID-19 samples from the United States, Italy and Spain. The analysed material was cDNA or gDNA that came from T cells, B-cell-depleted T cells, or PBMCs.

Enrolled during active infection, Seattle patients were then followed longitudinally. V dropped 7 bases and J dropped 8 bases, with 24 bases sitting between them. The CDR3 sequence is 16 residues long. Germline V CDR1 and CDR2: SEHNR, FQNEAQ (reference sequence). In the original processing: The authors estimated nucleated cell counts from reference gene primer amplification. Some clones are missing from TCRdb's copy, which holds only in-frame ones; the method was immunoSEQ multiplex PCR. For V, J and clone size, that table is used; D and trimming come from the DNA. In the table there are 350,000 to 400,000 clones, 80% to 90% of which are singletons.

Sequencing was carried out using peripheral blood. The chain combines TRBV7-9 with TRBJ2-1; D might be TRBD1 (6 bases). The sequence was obtained from a woman aged 60-70 years with COVID-19, enrolled during active disease. The CDR3 region has the DNA TGTGCCAGCACCCCGGGTGGACAGAGATATTACGATGAGCAGTTCTTC. Amino acids: CASTPGGQRYYDEQFF.